Shown below are 23 T cell receptor beta chains from a single sample sequenced in a study of response to subunit inactivated influenza vaccine (dated by TCRdb to 2017 to 2018). Libraries were prepared through RT-PCR. Sequencing instrument: Illumina HiSeq 2500. TCRdb passed the public sequencing reads through fastp at Q25 and MiXCR, retaining productive beta sequences. Identical CDR3 protein sequences are pooled into one entry, listed with their most common genes and DNA. This sample is represented by about 800,000 distinct CDR3 sequences; roughly 20% of them were singletons. The biggest ten clones account for 10% to 13% of the sample. The material sequenced was PBMCs from blood, taken more than 4 days after vaccination. The receptors stem from a man between 45 and 60 years old who received an inactivated influenza vaccine. Donor details come from another sample of the same person, matched by shared clones.

This clonotype was counted many times. The chain recombines TRBV28 with TRBJ1-6; D gene unclear. Trimming removed 7 bases at V and 0 bases at J, with 13 bases between. Looked up from germline, CDR1 is MDHEN and CDR2 is SYDVKM. The CDR3 totals 16 residues. CDR3 DNA sequence: TGTGCCAGCACCCCGAGTCTCAGCTCCTATAATTCACCCCTCCACTTT. Amino acid sequence: CASTPSLSSYNSPLHF.

This clonotype was seen repeatedly, ten times or more. The J gene is TRBJ2-3, the V gene TRBV7-8; 8 bases agree with TRBD2. The J segment lost 1 base and the V segment lost 2 bases, leaving 5 bases of the junction unmatched. This CDR3 is built from 16 residues. Germline-derived CDR1 and CDR2 are SGHVS and FQNEAQ. CDR3 region: CASSLRPAGGTDTQYF. The CDR3 DNA is TGTGCCAGCAGCTTACGTCCAGCGGGAGGCACAGATACGCAGTATTTT.

This clonotype was found a few times. The V and J genes are TRBV5-1 and TRBJ2-2; tentatively, D is TRBD1 or TRBD2 (5 bases each). Germline CDR1 is SGHRS and CDR2 is YFSETQ. The CDR3 has 16 amino acids. The V end lost 2 bases, the J end lost 2 bases, and 13 bases lay between the germline ends. CDR3 in amino acids: CASSLTGTANTGELFF. The CDR3 region has the DNA TGCGCCAGCAGCTTAACCGGGACGGCTAACACCGGGGAGCTGTTTTTT.

This clonotype was picked up many times. The CDR3 DNA is TGCGCCAGCAGTGATTTCGGGACAAGTCTCTACGAGCAGTACTTC. Translated, it gives CASSDFGTSLYEQYF. V and J are TRBV10-1 and TRBJ2-7; weak D call: TRBD1 (6 bases). The germline gives CDR1 WNHNN, CDR2 SYGVQD (reference sequence). V shed 3 bases and J shed 3 bases, with 15 bases lying between them. This CDR3 is built from 15 residues.

This clonotype appeared a few times. The chain uses TRBV20-1 and TRBJ2-3; D is undetermined. CDR1 is DFQATT and CDR2 is SNEGSKA in the germline V gene (reference sequence). This CDR3 spans 17 amino acids. The ends were cut back, 2 bases at V and 2 bases at J, with 20 bases in the middle. The CDR3 sequence is CSARLRRVVELTDTQYF. The CDR3 region has the DNA TGCAGTGCTAGATTAAGGCGAGTGGTAGAACTCACAGATACGCAGTATTTT.

This clonotype came up many times. J is TRBJ1-5 and V is TRBV4-1; D is unresolved. V was pared by 3 bases and J by 6 bases, with 9 bases between. This CDR3 region has 13 residues. CDR1 is MGHRA and CDR2 is YSYEKL in the germline V gene. The CDR3 DNA reads as TGCGCCAGCAGCCAGAGTTTCGGTCAGCCCCAGCATTTT. It specifies CASSQSFGQPQHF.

This clonotype has only a few counts. The chain carries TRBV5-1 and TRBJ2-1, with 11 bases aligning to TRBD2. The CDR3 has 16 residues. The germline V gene has CDR1 SGHRS and CDR2 YFSETQ. The trim removed 5 bases at V and 1 base at J, leaving 5 bases unmatched. The CDR3 spells CASRTGTSGSYNEQFF. The CDR3 nucleotides read TGCGCCAGCAGAACCGGGACTAGCGGATCCTACAATGAGCAGTTCTTC.

The gene calls are TRBV12-3 or TRBV12-4 and TRBJ2-5, with TRBD2 matching over 7 bases. V lost 3 bases, J lost 1 base, and 5 bases stayed unmatched. The CDR3 covers 15 residues. The CDR3 nucleotides read TGTGCCAGCAGTTTTCTAGCGGCTCCCCAAGAGACCCAGTACTTC. Amino acid sequence: CASSFLAAPQETQYF.

The sample holds a few counts of this clonotype. The rearrangement joins TRBV5-1 to TRBJ1-4; 7 bases fit TRBD1. Germline-derived CDR1 and CDR2 are SGHRS and YFSETQ. After removal of 2 bases from V and 0 bases from J, the junction contained 10 bases not matched to a gene. This CDR3 has 18 amino acids. The chain's CDR3 is CASSFQAGGRATNEKLFF. CDR3 nucleotides: TGCGCCAGCAGCTTCCAGGCAGGGGGGAGAGCAACTAATGAAAAACTGTTTTTT. The whole variable domain, filled in from reference TRBV5-1 and TRBJ1-4, reads KAGVTQTPRYLIKTRGQQVTLSCSPISGHRSVSWYQQTPGQGLQFLFEYFSETQRNKGNFPGRFSGRQFSNSRSEMNVSTLELGDSALYLCASSFQAGGRATNEKLFFGSGTQLSVL.

This clonotype was found a few times. The V and J genes are TRBV3-1 and TRBJ2-1; D uncertain. Germline CDR1 LGHDT, CDR2 YNNKEL (reference sequence). The germline V and J ends were trimmed by 1 base and 7 bases, with 8 bases remaining between them. CDR3 length: 13 amino acids. This CDR3 is CASSQAWRNEQFF. The CDR3 DNA sequence: TGTGCCAGCAGCCAAGCGTGGCGGAATGAGCAGTTCTTC.

In this sample, this clonotype turned up many times. V usage is TRBV11-2 and J usage is TRBJ1-1, with D hard to call. The CDR3 is 11 amino acids. Deletions cut 6 bases from V and 7 bases from J, with 9 bases between. CDR1 is SGHAT and CDR2 is FQNNGV in the germline V gene. As DNA, the CDR3 is TGTGCCAGCAGTCGAGGGAGTGAAGCTTTCTTT. Translating gives CASSRGSEAFF.

This chain joins TRBV19 and TRBJ1-5; 7 bases match TRBD1. Germline values: CDR1 LNHDA, CDR2 SQIVND (reference sequence). The CDR3 runs 15 residues. Losses at the gene ends were 6 bases for V and 2 bases for J; bases not matched to a gene: 7. In DNA, the CDR3 is TGTGCCAGTAGCCGACCAGGGGGGGGCAATCAGCCCCAGCATTTT. It is translated as CASSRPGGGNQPQHF.

This chain links TRBV6-1 with TRBJ2-5, with 10 bases identical to TRBD2. CDR1 is MNHNS and CDR2 is SASEGT in the germline V gene. This CDR3 contains 16 residues. Trimming took 2 bases from V and 2 from J; bases not matched to a gene: 5. CDR3 in amino acids: CASSEQTSGAQETQYF. The CDR3 coding sequence is TGTGCCAGCAGTGAACAAACTAGCGGGGCACAAGAGACCCAGTACTTC.

This clonotype came up a few times. The chain has TRBV6-2 or TRBV6-3 and TRBJ2-1, with 8 bases matching TRBD2. CDR1 and CDR2 from the germline V gene are MNHEY and SVGEGT. The CDR3 runs 16 residues. The J segment lost 5 bases and the V segment lost 2 bases, leaving 8 bases of the junction unmatched. CDR3 sequence reads: CASSYTLVAGNNEQFF. CDR3 DNA sequence: TGTGCCAGCAGTTACACCCTGGTAGCGGGGAACAATGAGCAGTTCTTC.

This clonotype has just a few counts. The chain joins TRBV4-1 to TRBJ2-6, with TRBD1 matching 10 bases. The CDR3 sequence is 15 residues long. The V segment lost 4 bases and the J segment 13 bases; nucleotides outside the gene matches: 10. Germline CDR1 MGHRA, CDR2 YSYEKL. CDR3 DNA: TGCGCCAGCAGCCCGATAGGACAGGGGGTAAATGTCCTGACTTTC. It is translated as CASSPIGQGVNVLTF.

At least ten counts were recorded for this clonotype. The rearrangement uses TRBV29-1 and TRBJ2-7, with D uncertain. This CDR3 has 13 residues. V was clipped by 4 bases and J by 6 bases, with 16 bases between them. CDR1 is SQVTM and CDR2 is ANQGSEA in the germline V gene. The CDR3 region has the DNA TGCAGCGTTGGGGGAATGATGCGAGGCGAGCAGTACTTC. Translation gives CSVGGMMRGEQYF.

The chain is built from TRBV25-1 and TRBJ2-3, with 8 bases matching TRBD2. Germline V gene sequence: CDR1 MGHDK, CDR2 SYGVNS. There are 14 residues in the CDR3. J lost 6 bases, V lost 1 base, and 3 bases had no gene match. In nucleotides, the CDR3 is TGTGCCAGCAGTGAATTTGCTAGCGGGGATACGCAGTATTTT. It encodes CASSEFASGDTQYF. Combining the CDR3 with reference TRBV25-1 and TRBJ2-3 gives the whole variable domain EADIYQTPRYLVIGTGKKITLECSQTMGHDKMYWYQQDPGMELHLIHYSYGVNSTEKGDLSSESTVSRIRTEHFPLTLESARPSHTSQYLCASSEFASGDTQYFGPGTRLTVL.

This clonotype was found a few times. J is TRBJ2-7 and V is TRBV15, with 7 bases that match TRBD1. Germline trimming cut 1 base from V and 5 bases from J; bases unmatched to any gene: 8. The CDR3 consists of 15 residues. Germline V CDR1 and CDR2: LNHNV, YYDKDF (reference sequence). In nucleotides, the CDR3 is TGTGCCACCAGCAGAGGAAGACAGGGATCAAACGAGCAGTACTTC. Protein sequence: CATSRGRQGSNEQYF.

The V and J genes are TRBV13 and TRBJ2-7; unclear D gene. Looked up from germline, CDR1 is PRHDT and CDR2 is FYEKMQ (reference sequence). The CDR3 has 15 residues. The V and J ends lost 0 bases and 3 bases respectively, with 12 bases between them. CDR3 nucleotide sequence: TGTGCCAGCAGCTTAGGCCCGGCCGGAGACTACGAGCAGTACTTC. This translates into CASSLGPAGDYEQYF.

This clonotype has ten or more counts. The gene calls are TRBV5-1 and TRBJ1-2; 7 bases match TRBD1. Germline values: CDR1 SGHRS, CDR2 YFSETQ. The CDR3 contains 14 residues. Trimming cost V 4 bases and J 1 base; bases outside gene matches: 4. CDR3 loop: CASSKGQNNYGYTF. The CDR3 region has the DNA TGCGCCAGCAGCAAGGGACAGAATAACTATGGCTACACCTTC. Using reference TRBV5-1 and TRBJ1-2 for the parts outside the CDR3, the full variable domain is KAGVTQTPRYLIKTRGQQVTLSCSPISGHRSVSWYQQTPGQGLQFLFEYFSETQRNKGNFPGRFSGRQFSNSRSEMNVSTLELGDSALYLCASSKGQNNYGYTFGSGTRLTVV.

This clonotype was observed a handful of times. The chain employs TRBV6-2 or TRBV6-3 and TRBJ2-3, with a weak D call TRBD1 (6 bases). V lost 2 bases and J lost 4, with 31 bases in between. Germline loops: CDR1 MNHEY, CDR2 SVGEGT. The CDR3 covers 21 residues. Written as DNA, the CDR3 is TGTGCCAGCAGTTACCCGTCGAAAAAATCGGGGTGGCAGGGGCTATCAGATACGCAGTATTTT. Encoded protein: CASSYPSKKSGWQGLSDTQYF.

The genes are TRBV6-2 or TRBV6-3 and TRBJ1-5, with D perhaps TRBD1 (5 bases). Germline assignment: CDR1 MNHEY and CDR2 SVGEGT. V lost 5 bases and J 5 bases, leaving 10 bases between the germline ends. CDR3 length: 13 amino acids. CDR3 in amino acids: CASSDPGHQPQHF. CDR3 coding DNA: TGTGCCAGCAGTGATCCGGGACATCAGCCCCAGCATTTT.

The chain uses TRBV20-1 and TRBJ1-6, with D perhaps matching TRBD1 (5 bases). The V gene's germline CDR1 is DFQATT and CDR2 SNEGSKA (reference sequence). CDR3 length: 14 residues. V dropped 2 bases and J dropped 9 bases, with 14 bases sitting between them. CDR3 sequence (DNA): TGCAGTGCTAGAAACGCAGGGAATTCTTCACCCCTCCACTTT. Translating gives CSARNAGNSSPLHF.